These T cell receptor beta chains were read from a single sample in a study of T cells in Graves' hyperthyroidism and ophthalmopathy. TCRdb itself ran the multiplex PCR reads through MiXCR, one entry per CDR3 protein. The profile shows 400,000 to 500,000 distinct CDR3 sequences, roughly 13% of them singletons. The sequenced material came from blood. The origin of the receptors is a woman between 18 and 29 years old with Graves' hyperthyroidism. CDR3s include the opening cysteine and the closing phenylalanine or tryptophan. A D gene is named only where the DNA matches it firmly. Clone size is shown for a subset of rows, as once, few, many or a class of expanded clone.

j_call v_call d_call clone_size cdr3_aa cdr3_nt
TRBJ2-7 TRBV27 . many CASSLIGRLNEQYF TGTGCCAGCAGTTTAATCGGCAGGTTAAACGAGCAGTACTTC
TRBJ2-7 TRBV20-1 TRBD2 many CSARVASGNHAYEQYF TGCAGTGCTAGAGTCGCTAGCGGGAACCATGCCTACGAGCAGTACTTC
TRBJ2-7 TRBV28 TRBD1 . CASREGAREQYF TGTGCCAGCAGAGAGGGGGCGCGAGAGCAGTACTTC
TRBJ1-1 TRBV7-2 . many CASSPDRLNTEAFF TGTGCCAGCAGCCCAGACAGGCTGAACACTGAAGCTTTCTTT
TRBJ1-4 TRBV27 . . CASSLVGRGKLFF TGTGCCAGCAGTTTGGTGGGGCGCGGAAAACTGTTTTTT
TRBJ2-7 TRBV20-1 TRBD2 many CSARLPKPGGLAGYEQYF TGCAGTGCTAGATTACCCAAACCAGGGGGACTAGCAGGGTACGAGCAGTACTTC
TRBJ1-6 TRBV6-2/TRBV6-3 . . CASSQHRTSSYNSPLHF TGTGCCAGCAGTCAACACCGGACGAGCTCCTATAATTCACCCCTCCACTTT
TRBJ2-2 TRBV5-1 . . CASSYNRVSGELFF TGCGCCAGCAGCTATAACAGGGTGTCCGGGGAGCTGTTTTTT
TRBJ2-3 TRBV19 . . CASSIGRSTDTQYF TGTGCCAGTAGTATCGGCAGGAGCACAGATACGCAGTATTTT
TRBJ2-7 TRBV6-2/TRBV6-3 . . CASRQGPGEQYF TGTGCCAGCAGACAGGGACCTGGCGAGCAGTACTTC
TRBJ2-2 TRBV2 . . CASRERQSTGELFF TGTGCCAGCAGGGAGAGACAGAGCACCGGGGAGCTGTTTTTT
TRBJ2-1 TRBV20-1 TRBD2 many CSAVSGTSGNNEQFF TGCAGTGCTGTCTCCGGGACTAGCGGGAACAATGAGCAGTTCTTC
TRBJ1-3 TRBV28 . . CASSDRTYSGNTIYF TGTGCCAGCAGCGACAGGACCTACTCTGGAAACACCATATATTTT
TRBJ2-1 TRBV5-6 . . CASSSFHEQFF TGTGCCAGCAGCTCTTTTCATGAGCAGTTCTTC
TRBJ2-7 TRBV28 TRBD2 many CASKGRGYDGASGRFTEQYF TGTGCCAGCAAGGGCAGGGGATATGACGGGGCTAGCGGGAGGTTTACCGAGCAGTACTTC
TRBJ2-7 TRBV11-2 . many CASSYDSYYEQYF TGTGCCAGCAGCTACGACAGCTACTACGAGCAGTACTTC
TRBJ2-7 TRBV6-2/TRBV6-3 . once CASGSLDHNEQYF TGTGCCAGCGGGAGTCTTGACCACAACGAGCAGTACTTC
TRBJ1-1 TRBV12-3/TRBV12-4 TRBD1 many CASRRQGVRTEAFF TGTGCCAGCAGGCGACAGGGGGTTCGCACTGAAGCTTTCTTT
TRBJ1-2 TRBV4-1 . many CASSQDYPLELYGYTF TGCGCCAGCAGCCAAGATTATCCCCTCGAATTGTATGGCTACACCTTC
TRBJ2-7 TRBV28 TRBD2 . CASSWVGGSGRIGGYEQYF TGTGCCAGCAGTTGGGTTGGTGGTAGCGGGAGGATAGGTGGCTACGAGCAGTACTTC
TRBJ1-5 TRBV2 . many CASRPGTTPQHF TGTGCCAGCAGACCCGGGACCACCCCCCAGCATTTT
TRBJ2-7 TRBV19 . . CASSIDFAYEQYF TGTGCCAGTAGTATAGATTTTGCGTACGAGCAGTACTTC
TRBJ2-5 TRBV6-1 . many CASTRYRETQYF TGTGCCAGCACAAGGTACCGGGAGACCCAGTACTTC
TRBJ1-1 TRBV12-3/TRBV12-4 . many CASSFGERNTEAFF TGTGCCAGCAGTTTCGGGGAACGGAACACTGAAGCTTTCTTT
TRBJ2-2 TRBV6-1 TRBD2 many CASSNPNSGRGTGELFF TGTGCCAGCAGTAACCCCAATAGCGGGAGGGGCACCGGGGAGCTGTTTTTT
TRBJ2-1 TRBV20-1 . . CSADPVGWQFF TGCAGTGCTGACCCCGTGGGATGGCAGTTCTTC
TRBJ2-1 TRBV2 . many CASSWRDAEQFF TGTGCCAGCAGTTGGAGGGACGCTGAGCAGTTCTTC
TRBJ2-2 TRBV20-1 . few CSASAERGGSWTGELFF TGCAGTGCTAGTGCTGAGAGGGGGGGAAGTTGGACCGGGGAGCTGTTTTTT
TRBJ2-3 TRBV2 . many CASSDGLSTDTQYF TGTGCCAGCAGTGACGGACTTTCCACAGATACGCAGTATTTT
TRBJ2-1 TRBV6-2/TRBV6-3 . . CATRGAGSYNEQFF TGTGCCACCCGGGGGGCCGGGTCTTACAATGAGCAGTTCTTC
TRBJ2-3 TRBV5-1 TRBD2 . CASSAALAGGQDTQYF TGCGCCAGCAGCGCTGCCCTAGCGGGAGGGCAGGATACGCAGTATTTT
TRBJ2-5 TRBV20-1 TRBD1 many CSPGTDQETQYF TGCAGCCCCGGGACAGACCAAGAGACCCAGTACTTC
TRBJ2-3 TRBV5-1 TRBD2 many CASSKTSGAADTQYF TGCGCCAGCAGCAAGACTAGCGGGGCAGCAGATACGCAGTATTTT
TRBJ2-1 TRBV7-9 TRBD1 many CASSPPTGRVNEQFF TGTGCCAGCAGCCCTCCGACAGGGCGGGTCAATGAGCAGTTCTTC
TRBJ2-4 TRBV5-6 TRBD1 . CASSLVRTGKKNIQYF TGTGCCAGCAGCTTGGTTCGGACAGGGAAGAAAAACATTCAGTACTTC
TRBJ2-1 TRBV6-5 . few CASSYSILLTRSSYNEQFF TGTGCCAGCAGTTACTCGATTTTATTGACTAGAAGCTCCTACAATGAGCAGTTCTTC
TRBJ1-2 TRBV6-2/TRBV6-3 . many CASSQPPGGIYGYTF TGTGCCAGCAGCCAACCCCCGGGGGGCATCTATGGCTACACCTTC
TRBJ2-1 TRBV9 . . CASSGVAGTPYNEQFF TGTGCCAGCAGCGGAGTGGCGGGGACCCCATACAATGAGCAGTTCTTC
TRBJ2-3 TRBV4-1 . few CASSQVWGDTQYF TGCGCCAGCAGCCAAGTTTGGGGCGATACGCAGTATTTT
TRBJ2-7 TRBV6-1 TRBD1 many CASRSGTGIREQYF TGTGCCAGCAGGTCCGGGACAGGGATTCGCGAGCAGTACTTC